This TCR beta chain was retrieved from a study of post-analysis software for immune sequencing data. Concerning this clonotype: Its target is unknown.

This CDR3 comprises 16 residues. Germline V CDR1 and CDR2: SGHVS, FNYEAQ. V was cut by 5 bases and J by 0 bases, with 14 bases left in between. Study results and limitations: Versus controls, multiple sclerosis patients showed significantly lower diversity (normalized Chao1). Higher frequency in patients than in controls was seen for a handful of TRBV segments, with TRBV5-6, TRBV5-1 and TRBV20-1 among them. F-measure co-clustering was strong for batch-matched samples.

Tagging with unique molecular identifiers was a feature of the TCR beta cDNA libraries. Via MiXCR, TCRdb re-called the PCR reads, giving one row per CDR3 protein. The sample records 700,000 to 900,000 distinct CDR3 sequences, 46% being singletons. The chain couples TRBV7-6 to TRBJ2-1, with D perhaps TRBD2 (5 bases). Sequences were obtained from blood. The receptor was derived from a girl between 5 and 17 years old with multiple sclerosis. CDR3 in amino acids: CASSQLKRPSYNEQFF. The CDR3 nucleotides are TGTGCCAGCAGCCAGTTGAAGCGGCCCTCCTACAATGAGCAGTTCTTC.